The clone carrying this TCR beta chain was seen more than once but under ten times. Its cognate antigen is unknown. This entry is derived from a study of blood T cells in healthy people across ages. Whole-study findings and limits: Lack of knowledge of donor CMV status possibly confounded expanded clonotype changes.

Primers used in a second PCR of roughly 6 to 12 cycles were a sample-barcoded 5' primer and a J-beta primer mix. Tagging of each cDNA molecule was performed by a template-switch adaptor with 12 random nucleotides. Using its own MiXCR run on the 5' RACE reads, TCRdb lists one record per CDR3 protein. The sample gives just over 1 million distinct CDR3 sequences, around 45% of which show up once; around 18% is in the top ten. The CDR3 loop spans 16 amino acids. Trimming removed 2 bases from V and 1 base from J, with 14 bases in between. Germline values: CDR1 MNHEY, CDR2 SVGEGT. Sequencing used blood. The sequence was collected from an older woman in good health. The chain carries TRBV6-2 or TRBV6-3 and TRBJ2-5; TRBD1 might be the D (6 bases). For the CDR3, the DNA is TGTGCCAGCAGTTACGGCCTGGGGGCCCTCCAAGAGACCCAGTACTTC. This encodes CASSYGLGALQETQYF.